This T cell receptor (beta chain) was obtained from a study of shared clonotypes between healthy human individuals. Whole-study findings and limits: The authors expected sequencing depth to affect clonotype sharing among donors.

The data were produced by immunoSEQ multiplex PCR, yet TCRdb's version contains in-frame clones alone and is incomplete. The sample lists about 490,000 clones, approximately 84% seen once, with about 13% in the top ten. The CDR3 loop spans 16 amino acids. V lost 2 bases, J lost 0 bases, and 13 bases lay in between. Germline CDR1 reads SGHTA; CDR2 reads FQGNSA. As for this clone: Its antigen is not known.

The chain carries TRBV7-2 and TRBJ1-1; TRBD1 might be the D (5 bases). Sequencing used PBMCs. The origin of this receptor is a middle-aged woman in good health. Some clones in this sample may be carry-over from other donors' samples. CDR3 amino acids: CASSLRGVGMNTEAFF. The CDR3 nucleotides are TGTGCCAGCAGCTTACGGGGGGTAGGCATGAACACTGAAGCTTTCTTT.